These 21 T cell receptor beta chains share one sample of origin, sequenced in a study of cytomegalovirus exposure and HLA in healthy donors (dated by TCRdb to about 2017). Library preparation used the immunoSEQ multiplex PCR assay. TCRdb took over this immuneACCESS table, retaining in-frame rearrangements with V and J assigned. Such tables are incomplete; in checked studies, under half of the missing clones stem from an unresolved V gene, and the remainder is unexplained. The sample records some 140,000 clones, around 84% of which are singletons. Of the sample, around 2.1% is held by the ten largest clones. Sequenced material: PBMCs. The receptors derive from a human donor in good health.

The chain joins TRBV4-1 to TRBJ1-5; 7 nucleotides align to TRBD1. CDR1 is MGHRA, CDR2 YSYEKL, per germline. The CDR3 spans 15 residues. The junction had 11 bases not matched to a gene; V was cut back by 5 bases and J by 7 bases. CDR3 coding DNA: TGCGCCAGCAGCTATACAGGGGACTTTAGACAGCCCCAGCATTTT. Translating gives CASSYTGDFRQPQHF.

The rearrangement links TRBV7-7 to TRBJ2-1; 7 nucleotides line up with TRBD2. The J segment lost 2 bases and the V segment lost 4 bases, leaving 5 bases of the junction unmatched. The CDR3 has 15 amino acids. In germline, CDR1 is SSHAT, CDR2 FNYEAQ (reference sequence). CDR3: CASSSGLVTYNEQFF. DNA for the CDR3: TGTGCCAGCAGCTCCGGACTAGTAACCTACAATGAGCAGTTCTTC.

The rearrangement links TRBV19 to TRBJ1-2; 7 nucleotides line up with TRBD1. The CDR3 contains 14 residues. From germline, CDR1 is LNHDA and CDR2 SQIVND (reference sequence). V trimming: 9 bases; J trimming: 1 base; junction bases outside the gene matches: 8. Here the CDR3 DNA reads TGTGCCAGCCTCCGGAGGGGGCTTAACTATGGCTACACCTTC. Translated, it gives CASLRRGLNYGYTF. The variable domain in full, completed from reference TRBV19 and TRBJ1-2, reads DGGITQSPKYLFRKEGQNVTLSCEQNLNHDAMYWYRQDPGQGLRLIYYSQIVNDFQKGDIAEGYSVSREKKESFPLTVTSAQKNPTAFYLCASLRRGLNYGYTFGSGTRLTVV.

The chain couples TRBV7-9 to TRBJ2-1; 10 bases are shared with TRBD2. J gave up 8 bases and V 1 base, and 5 bases lay outside the gene matches. Germline CDR1 is SEHNR and CDR2 is FQNEAQ (reference sequence). This CDR3 is built from 15 residues. The chain's CDR3 is CASSLVGLAGDEQFF. Written as DNA, the CDR3 is TGTGCCAGCAGCTTAGTGGGTCTAGCGGGAGATGAGCAGTTCTTC.

The rearrangement uses TRBV29-1 and TRBJ2-7; 8 bases line up with TRBD1. The CDR3 contains 14 residues. J was trimmed by 2 bases and V by 6 bases; bases with no gene match: 9. Looked up from germline, CDR1 is SQVTM and CDR2 is ANQGSEA. The CDR3 loop is CSVGPRQGTYEQYF. The CDR3 DNA reads TGCAGCGTCGGGCCAAGACAGGGGACCTACGAGCAGTACTTC.

This clone was picked up a small number of times. The chain carries TRBV14 and TRBJ2-5; the D gene is possibly TRBD1 (5 bases). CDR3 length: 15 residues. V gave up 4 bases and J gave up 0 bases, with 12 bases separating them. CDR1 is SGHDN, CDR2 FVKESK, per germline. The CDR3 DNA sequence: TGTGCCAGCAGCCTATATCGACAGAACCAAGAGACCCAGTACTTC. This gives the protein CASSLYRQNQETQYF.

The chain joins TRBV5-4 to TRBJ2-1; TRBD2 agrees at 10 bases. The CDR3 consists of 16 residues. Germline V lookup: CDR1 SGHNT, CDR2 YYREEE (reference sequence). The ends lost 5 bases at V and 8 bases at J; junction bases unmatched: 13. DNA for the CDR3: TGTGCCAGCAGTCTCAGAGCGGGAGGGCGATCGGATGAGCAGTTCTTC. Protein: CASSLRAGGRSDEQFF. Based on the CDR3 plus reference TRBV5-4 and TRBJ2-1, the full variable domain is ETGVTQSPTHLIKTRGQQVTLRCSSQSGHNTVSWYQQALGQGPQFIFQYYREEENGRGNFPPRFSGLQFPNYSSELNVNALELDDSALYLCASSLRAGGRSDEQFFGPGTRLTVL.

The gene calls are TRBV7-6 and TRBJ2-7; a possible D gene is TRBD2 (5 bases). Germline CDR1 SGHVS, CDR2 FNYEAQ. Trimming took off 2 bases at V and 0 bases at J, with 11 bases between the two ends. There are 15 residues in the CDR3. CDR3 region: CASSLSGGYSYEQYF. DNA of the CDR3: TGTGCCAGCAGCTTATCCGGCGGGTACTCCTACGAGCAGTACTTC.

The chain combines TRBV2 with TRBJ2-1; 7 nucleotides agree with TRBD2. The V segment lost 8 bases and the J segment 10 bases; nucleotides outside the gene matches: 5. Germline lookup yields CDR1 SNHLY and CDR2 FYNNEI. This CDR3 contains 11 residues. The CDR3 sequence: CASWGGSEQFF. CDR3 bases: TGTGCCAGCTGGGGGGGGTCAGAGCAGTTCTTC.

This clone was recorded a few times. The V call is TRBV7-8, the J call TRBJ1-1; D remains unclear. Germline V CDR1 and CDR2: SGHVS, FQNEAQ. The CDR3 has 14 residues. V lost 1 base and J 3 bases, leaving 9 bases between the germline ends. CDR3 region: CASSLDEADTEAFF. As DNA, the CDR3 is TGTGCCAGCAGCTTAGATGAGGCGGACACTGAAGCTTTCTTT.

CDR3 DNA: TGCGCCAGCAGCCAAGATTGGCAGATAAACACTGAAGCTTTCTTT. Protein sequence: CASSQDWQINTEAFF. The chain is built from TRBV4-1 and TRBJ1-1; unclear D gene. The V end lost 0 bases, the J end lost 2 bases, and 10 bases lay between the germline ends. This CDR3 region has 15 residues. Germline lookup yields CDR1 MGHRA and CDR2 YSYEKL.

V usage is TRBV27 and J usage is TRBJ1-1; D gene uncertain. Trimming removed 6 bases at V and 1 base at J, with 15 bases between. The CDR3 extends over 15 amino acids. The germline gives CDR1 MNHEY, CDR2 SMNVEV (reference sequence). CDR3 sequence (DNA): TGTGCCAGCAGCCCGCGTTATGGTGGGAACACTGAAGCTTTCTTT. Its translation: CASSPRYGGNTEAFF.

V and J are TRBV11-2 and TRBJ2-3; perhaps TRBD1 as D (6 bases). CDR3 length: 12 amino acids. The germline V gene has CDR1 SGHAT and CDR2 FQNNGV. V was shortened by 3 bases and J by 5 bases, with 6 bases between the two germline ends. The CDR3 loop is CASSFRGDTQYF. The CDR3 DNA follows: TGTGCCAGCAGCTTCAGGGGAGATACGCAGTATTTT.

The chain joins TRBV29-1 to TRBJ1-1, with D perhaps matching TRBD1 (6 bases). With 7 bases removed from V and 0 bases from J, the gap between germline ends came to 12 bases. Germline V gene sequence: CDR1 SQVTM, CDR2 ANQGSEA. The CDR3 spans 13 residues. CDR3 nucleotide sequence: TGCAGCGATTTACAGGGTTTGAACACTGAAGCTTTCTTT. Protein: CSDLQGLNTEAFF.

This chain joins TRBV9 and TRBJ1-2; tentatively, D is TRBD1 (5 bases). V was cut by 0 bases and J by 8 bases, with 11 bases left in between. Germline loops: CDR1 SGDLS, CDR2 YYNGEE. The length of the CDR3 is 13 residues. Here the CDR3 reads CASSVAFGGGYTF. CDR3 nucleotides: TGTGCCAGCAGCGTAGCTTTTGGGGGGGGCTACACCTTC.

The chain joins TRBV6-6 to TRBJ1-1, with D possibly matching TRBD1 (6 bases). The germline V gene encodes CDR1 MNHNY and CDR2 SVGAGI (reference sequence). V lost 2 bases and J 3 bases, leaving 13 bases between the germline ends. This CDR3 spans 15 amino acids. The CDR3 here is CASSYPAGDDTEAFF. The CDR3 nucleotides read TGTGCCAGCAGTTACCCCGCAGGGGATGACACTGAAGCTTTCTTT.

This clone has a handful of counts. The chain has TRBV18 and TRBJ2-2; 8 bases agree with TRBD1. CDR3 length: 15 residues. Trimming at V came to 4 bases and at J to 4 bases, leaving 5 bases not matched to a gene. CDR1 and CDR2 (germline): KGHSH, LQKENI. The CDR3 protein is CASSLQTGVTGELFF. The CDR3 DNA sequence: TGTGCCAGCTCACTCCAGACAGGGGTCACCGGGGAGCTGTTTTTT.

The chain carries TRBV29-1 and TRBJ2-7; 8 nucleotides match TRBD1. With 6 bases clipped from V and 2 bases from J, the junction kept 6 bases outside the gene matches. The CDR3 totals 13 residues. In germline, CDR1 is SQVTM, CDR2 ANQGSEA. This CDR3 reads CSVVGQAAYEQYF. The CDR3 bases are TGCAGCGTGGTGGGACAGGCAGCCTACGAGCAGTACTTC.

V usage is TRBV6-5 and J usage is TRBJ2-1, with D perhaps matching TRBD2 (5 bases). V was pared by 0 bases and J by 10 bases, with 10 bases between. Per the germline V gene, CDR1 is MNHEY and CDR2 is SVGAGI. The CDR3 spans 13 residues. The CDR3 DNA reads TGTGCCAGCAGTTACTCGACCCGGGAAGAGCAGTTCTTC. The encoded protein is CASSYSTREEQFF.

The chain is built from TRBV18 and TRBJ2-7, with a possible D match to TRBD1 (5 bases). This CDR3 has 14 residues. Germline CDR1 and CDR2: KGHSH and LQKENI. Trimming took 3 bases from V and 5 from J, leaving 14 bases between them. The CDR3 region is CASSPSDRRNEQYF. The CDR3 bases are TGTGCCAGCTCACCCAGCGACAGAAGGAACGAGCAGTACTTC.

The rearrangement uses TRBV5-6 and TRBJ2-1; 8 nucleotides line up with TRBD2. Germline values: CDR1 SGHDT, CDR2 YYEEEE. The CDR3 is 14 amino acids. V lost 1 base to trimming and J lost 7 bases; unmatched junction nucleotides: 4. The CDR3 loop reads CASSLLSGSNEQFF. The DNA for the CDR3 is TGTGCCAGCAGCTTGCTCAGCGGGAGTAATGAGCAGTTCTTC. Variable domain in full (rest from reference TRBV5-6 and TRBJ2-1): DAGVTQSPTHLIKTRGQQVTLRCSPKSGHDTVSWYQQALGQGPQFIFQYYEEEERQRGNFPDRFSGHQFPNYSSELNVNALLLGDSALYLCASSLLSGSNEQFFGPGTRLTVL.